These 14 T cell receptor beta chains came from one sample sequenced in a study of shared clonotypes between healthy human individuals. CD45RO negativity and positive selection for CCR7 defined naive CD8 cells, a population that excluded terminally differentiated effector memory CD45RA+ cells. Profiling relied on immunoSEQ multiplex PCR, and the TCRdb table lists in-frame clones only, not all of them. The table lists about 870,000 clones, 92% of them singletons, with nearly 25% in the top ten. Material for sequencing was naive CD8+ T cells sorted from blood. These receptors originate from a man aged 25-40 years in good health.

This clone has only one observation. The rearrangement uses TRBV5-1 and TRBJ2-1; 14 nucleotides line up with TRBD2. CDR1 is SGHRS and CDR2 is YFSETQ in the germline V gene. This CDR3 contains 18 residues. Trimming cost V 2 bases and J 5 bases; bases outside gene matches: 9. CDR3 bases: TGCGCCAGCAGCTTTGGACTAGCGGGAGGCCGAGTACACAATGAGCAGTTCTTC. Amino acid sequence: CASSFGLAGGRVHNEQFF.

Worth noting for this clone: Other DNA sequences in the same sample also yield this CDR3. V and J are TRBV29-1 and TRBJ2-1, with 9 bases lining up with TRBD2. V dropped 6 bases and J dropped 4; count of bases not matched to a gene: 4. CDR3 length: 13 amino acids. CDR1 and CDR2 from the germline V gene are SQVTM and ANQGSEA. The CDR3 DNA is TGCAGCGTGAGACTAGCGGATTACAATGAGCAGTTCTTC. Translation: CSVRLADYNEQFF.

The chain is built from TRBV15 and TRBJ2-7, with a tentative D call TRBD1 (5 bases). The CDR3 is made up of 15 amino acids. The V gene lost 3 bases and the J gene lost 2 bases, with 14 bases spanning the gap. CDR1 and CDR2 from the germline V gene are LNHNV and YYDKDF (reference sequence). The CDR3 region has the DNA TGTGCCACCAGCAGCCCAAGAGACAGTCCCTACGAGCAGTACTTC. Translated, it gives CATSSPRDSPYEQYF.

The rearrangement joins TRBV5-1 to TRBJ1-1; D remains unclear. The CDR3 covers 15 residues. Germline loops: CDR1 SGHRS, CDR2 YFSETQ. V dropped 0 bases and J dropped 0 bases, with 9 bases sitting between them. The CDR3 nucleotides read TGCGCCAGCAGCTTGGAACGGGCTTTGAACACTGAAGCTTTCTTT. Its translation: CASSLERALNTEAFF. The full variable domain, its missing parts supplied by reference TRBV5-1 and TRBJ1-1, is KAGVTQTPRYLIKTRGQQVTLSCSPISGHRSVSWYQQTPGQGLQFLFEYFSETQRNKGNFPGRFSGRQFSNSRSEMNVSTLELGDSALYLCASSLERALNTEAFFGQGTRLTVV.

This chain joins TRBV5-5 and TRBJ1-5, with 8 positions matching TRBD1. The length of the CDR3 is 15 residues. Trimming cost V 4 bases and J 7 bases; bases outside gene matches: 10. From germline, CDR1 is SGHKS and CDR2 YYEKEE (reference sequence). The CDR3, as DNA: TGTGCCAGCAGCGCAGGACAGGGAGGGGGCCAGCCCCAGCATTTT. Translation: CASSAGQGGGQPQHF.

Regarding this clone: The junction does not match germline at one end; this may be a read error. The J gene is TRBJ2-6, the V gene TRBV5-6; possible D gene TRBD2, 6 bases. In germline, CDR1 is SGHDT, CDR2 YYEEEE. The CDR3 runs 11 residues. The chain's CDR3 is CASSLVSGETF. The CDR3 coding sequence is TGTGCCAGCAGCTTGGTCTCGGGGGAGACCTTC.

The chain has TRBV9 and TRBJ2-7, with D unresolved. This CDR3 is built from 16 residues. Germline lookup yields CDR1 SGDLS and CDR2 YYNGEE. The V end was cut by 4 bases, the J end by 5 bases, with 22 bases between. The CDR3 loop reads CASSPRGRSDVDEQYF. CDR3 coding DNA: TGTGCCAGCAGCCCAAGAGGAAGGTCTGATGTCGACGAGCAGTACTTC.

The chain carries TRBV5-5 and TRBJ2-7, with 9 bases identical to TRBD2. Germline V lookup: CDR1 SGHKS, CDR2 YYEKEE (reference sequence). J gave up 1 base and V 3 bases, and 5 bases lay outside the gene matches. CDR3 size: 15 residues. The CDR3 loop reads CASSWSGRPSYEQYF. CDR3 DNA: TGTGCCAGCAGCTGGAGCGGGAGGCCTTCCTACGAGCAGTACTTC.

In its sample, this clone was seen a few times. This chain joins TRBV7-3 and TRBJ2-7; tentatively, D is TRBD2 (5 bases). This CDR3 region has 13 residues. Germline CDR1 is SGHTA and CDR2 is FQGTGA. The V gene lost 3 bases and the J gene lost 2 bases, with 8 bases spanning the gap. The CDR3 bases are TGTGCCAGCAGCTTCGGAGGTACCTACGAGCAGTACTTC. Amino acid sequence: CASSFGGTYEQYF.

V and J are TRBV7-8 and TRBJ2-3, with D tentatively TRBD2 (6 bases). The CDR3 consists of 17 residues. Germline V gives CDR1 SGHVS, CDR2 FQNEAQ. The V and J ends lost 3 bases and 2 bases respectively, with 18 bases between them. This CDR3 reads CASSFLGTLRPTDTQYF. The CDR3 DNA sequence: TGTGCCAGCAGCTTCTTGGGGACTCTAAGACCCACAGATACGCAGTATTTT.

The CDR3 loop is CASSLKQTGANTGELFF. The DNA for the CDR3 is TGTGCCAGCAGCTTAAAACAGACAGGAGCAAACACCGGGGAGCTGTTTTTT. The J gene is TRBJ2-2, the V gene TRBV9, with D possibly matching TRBD1 (6 bases). V gave up 4 bases and J gave up 2 bases, with 18 bases separating them. The CDR3 is 17 amino acids. Germline assignment: CDR1 SGDLS and CDR2 YYNGEE.

This chain links TRBV9 with TRBJ2-4, with TRBD1 as a possible D gene (6 bases). Looked up from germline, CDR1 is SGDLS and CDR2 is YYNGEE. The CDR3 runs 14 residues. Deletions cut 3 bases from V and 4 bases from J, with 11 bases between. The CDR3 is CASSGDKWKNIQYF. The DNA for the CDR3 is TGTGCCAGCAGCGGGGACAAATGGAAAAACATTCAGTACTTC.

J is TRBJ1-3 and V is TRBV10-3, with a weak D call TRBD1 (6 bases). This CDR3 comprises 14 residues. The germline V gene encodes CDR1 ENHRY and CDR2 SYGVKD. V shed 3 bases and J shed 2 bases, with 8 bases lying between them. As DNA, the CDR3 is TGTGCCATCAGTGACGGGGACACTGGAAACACCATATATTTT. It is translated as CAISDGDTGNTIYF.

The gene calls are TRBV2 and TRBJ2-2; D is tentatively TRBD1 or TRBD2 (5 bases each). Germline CDR1 reads SNHLY; CDR2 reads FYNNEI. V was pared by 10 bases and J by 2 bases, with 17 bases between. The CDR3 sequence is 15 residues long. The CDR3, as DNA: TGTGCCACCACCTGGGACGGAAGAAACACCGGGGAGCTGTTTTTT. Amino acid sequence: CATTWDGRNTGELFF.